This passage covers 29 T cell receptor beta chains from one sample sequenced in a study of blood T cell repertoires in COVID-19. Sequencing used immunoSEQ multiplex PCR; TCRdb keeps in-frame clones, though not all of them. The data show over 350,000 clones, around 90% seen once. Specimen: PBMCs or T cells enriched from blood (not recorded which). The receptors come from a woman aged 18-29 years with acute COVID-19.

This rearrangement joins TRBV27 to TRBJ1-1, with D hard to call. The CDR3 totals 12 residues. Germline lookup yields CDR1 MNHEY and CDR2 SMNVEV (reference sequence). V was trimmed by 6 bases and J by 1 base, leaving 6 bases between them. Here the CDR3 reads CASSRRNTEAFF. In DNA form, the CDR3 reads TGTGCCAGCAGCCGCAGGAACACTGAAGCTTTCTTT.

The V and J genes are TRBV18 and TRBJ2-5; 13 nucleotides agree with TRBD2. CDR3 length: 14 amino acids. In germline, CDR1 is KGHSH, CDR2 LQKENI. Trimming at V came to 8 bases and at J to 6 bases, leaving 6 bases not matched to a gene. The CDR3 nucleotides read TGTGCCAGCCGGACTAGCGGGAGTGGAAAGACCCAGTACTTC. Translation gives CASRTSGSGKTQYF.

The chain couples TRBV19 to TRBJ1-6; 8 bases agree with TRBD1. The J segment lost 5 bases and the V segment lost 6 bases, leaving 6 bases of the junction unmatched. Germline V gives CDR1 LNHDA, CDR2 SQIVND (reference sequence). The CDR3 is made up of 15 amino acids. For the CDR3, the DNA is TGTGCCAGTAGGCCGGACAGGGATAATAATTCACCCCTCCACTTT. Translating gives CASRPDRDNNSPLHF.

The genes are TRBV3-1 (or the pseudogene TRBV3-2) and TRBJ1-3, with D uncertain. V lost 4 bases and J lost 0, with 13 bases in between. This CDR3 has 16 amino acids. Germline V gene lookup returns CDR1 LGHDT and CDR2 YNNKEL (reference sequence). The CDR3: CASSPSGGGSGNTIYF. The CDR3 DNA sequence: TGTGCCAGCAGCCCCTCGGGAGGCGGCTCTGGAAACACCATATATTTT.

The chain combines TRBV7-6 with TRBJ2-3; D may be TRBD2 (5 bases). This CDR3 is built from 15 residues. CDR1 is SGHVS and CDR2 is FNYEAQ in the germline V gene. V was cut by 5 bases and J by 1 base, with 13 bases left in between. The CDR3 is CASSIWAGGTDTQYF. The CDR3 region has the DNA TGTGCCAGCAGCATCTGGGCCGGGGGCACAGATACGCAGTATTTT.

The J gene is TRBJ1-1, the V gene TRBV5-1; D may be TRBD1 (6 bases). There are 15 residues in the CDR3. The germline V gene has CDR1 SGHRS and CDR2 YFSETQ. V gave up 4 bases and J gave up 1 base, with 14 bases separating them. The CDR3 coding sequence is TGCGCCAGCAGCAACGCCTGGACAGAGAACACTGAAGCTTTCTTT. Its protein product is CASSNAWTENTEAFF.

The chain is built from TRBV5-4 and TRBJ2-7; 12 nucleotides match TRBD2. V was clipped by 4 bases and J by 0 bases; unmatched bases: 2. The CDR3 length is 15 residues. Germline CDR1 and CDR2: SGHNT and YYREEE (reference sequence). CDR3 DNA sequence: TGTGCCAGCAGCATGGGACTAGCGGGCTCCTACGAGCAGTACTTC. As protein: CASSMGLAGSYEQYF.

The table lists this clone with a count of one. The J gene is TRBJ2-7, the V gene TRBV5-1; TRBD2 matches 12 bases. The CDR3 length is 14 residues. Germline loops: CDR1 SGHRS, CDR2 YFSETQ. V lost 0 bases to trimming and J lost 6 bases; unmatched junction nucleotides: 1. The CDR3 DNA is TGCGCCAGCAGCTTGGCACTAGCGGGAGGCGAGCAGTACTTC. As protein: CASSLALAGGEQYF.

The chain couples TRBV15 to TRBJ1-1, with D tentatively TRBD1 (6 bases). The V end was cut by 3 bases, the J end by 4 bases, with 18 bases between. The CDR3 loop spans 16 amino acids. Germline lookup yields CDR1 LNHNV and CDR2 YYDKDF (reference sequence). The CDR3 loop reads CATSSRHKTGLTEAFF. Written as DNA, the CDR3 is TGTGCCACCAGCAGCCGACACAAGACAGGTCTCACTGAAGCTTTCTTT.

This clone was seen a few times. The chain is built from TRBV2 and TRBJ2-7; D is undetermined. Germline loops: CDR1 SNHLY, CDR2 FYNNEI. Trimming took 10 bases from V and 5 from J, leaving 15 bases between them. CDR3 length equals 12 residues. The CDR3: CATMRVRNEQYF. The CDR3 nucleotides are TGTGCCACTATGAGAGTCCGAAACGAGCAGTACTTC.

This clone was recorded a few times. The genes are TRBV30 and TRBJ2-7; D is unclear. Germline CDR1 is GTSNPN and CDR2 is SVGIG (reference sequence). The length of the CDR3 is 12 residues. Trimming removed 0 bases from V and 4 bases from J, with 7 bases in between. CDR3 amino acids: CAWSVKLYEQYF. For the CDR3, the DNA is TGTGCCTGGAGTGTAAAGCTGTACGAGCAGTACTTC.

This clone turned up a few times. The chain is built from TRBV7-2 and TRBJ1-5, with D hard to call. Per germline, CDR1 SGHTA and CDR2 FQGNSA. This CDR3 has 14 amino acids. The ends were cut back, 5 bases at V and 3 bases at J, with 11 bases in the middle. CDR3 nucleotide sequence: TGTGCCAGCAGCGCGAATTTACCCAATCAGCCCCAGCATTTT. It specifies CASSANLPNQPQHF.

The rearrangement links TRBV5-4 to TRBJ1-2; 7 nucleotides match TRBD1. CDR1 and CDR2 (germline): SGHNT, YYREEE (reference sequence). CDR3 length: 15 amino acids. Trimming at V came to 4 bases and at J to 7 bases, leaving 13 bases not matched to a gene. CDR3 nucleotides: TGTGCCAGCAGCGTCCCGGGACAGAAGATTGTTGGCTACACCTTC. Translating it yields CASSVPGQKIVGYTF.

This clone was observed a single time. The rearrangement joins TRBV19 to TRBJ2-1; 9 nucleotides line up with TRBD2. In germline, CDR1 is LNHDA, CDR2 SQIVND (reference sequence). The CDR3 length is 14 residues. With V trimmed by 5 bases and J by 5 bases, 4 bases remained unmatched. DNA of the CDR3: TGTGCCAGTAGTGTAGCGGGAGTAGACAATGAGCAGTTCTTC. This codes for CASSVAGVDNEQFF.

The rearrangement links TRBV19 to TRBJ1-2; TRBD1 is a possible D gene (6 bases). V lost 6 bases to trimming and J lost 4 bases, with 9 bases between them. The CDR3 is 12 residues long. CDR1 and CDR2 from the germline V gene are LNHDA and SQIVND (reference sequence). Here the CDR3 reads CASSGQSYGYTF. The CDR3 DNA is TGTGCCAGTAGCGGACAGAGCTATGGCTACACCTTC.

The rearrangement joins TRBV3-1 (or the pseudogene TRBV3-2) to TRBJ1-6, with D possibly TRBD1 on 6 matching bases. This CDR3 region has 15 residues. Germline-derived CDR1 and CDR2 are LGHDT and YNNKEL (reference sequence). Trimming stripped 7 bases from V and 11 bases from J, with 21 bases between. The CDR3 spells CASTFGRTDWPPLHF. The CDR3 DNA reads as TGTGCCAGCACCTTTGGGCGGACAGACTGGCCACCCCTCCACTTT.

This clone has only a few counts. The chain recombines TRBV5-6 with TRBJ1-1, with 9 bases aligning to TRBD1. The germline V gene has CDR1 SGHDT and CDR2 YYEEEE. J gave up 1 base and V 2 bases, and 3 bases lay outside the gene matches. The CDR3 is 15 residues long. CDR3 residues: CASSLLGQGNTEAFF. CDR3 nucleotide sequence: TGTGCCAGCAGCTTATTGGGACAGGGGAACACTGAAGCTTTCTTT.

The rearrangement joins TRBV7-8 to TRBJ2-1, with 8 bases matching TRBD2. Germline CDR1 and CDR2: SGHVS and FQNEAQ. The CDR3 runs 17 residues. Trimming removed 3 bases from V and 4 bases from J; junction bases left unmatched: 11. CDR3 DNA: TGTGCCAGCAGCTTCCCTGGGAGCGGGGGATATTACAATGAGCAGTTCTTC. Protein product: CASSFPGSGGYYNEQFF.

The chain joins TRBV6-5 to TRBJ1-6, with 7 bases that match TRBD1. The CDR3 is 15 amino acids. V trimming: 7 bases; J trimming: 9 bases; junction bases outside the gene matches: 12. Germline V lookup: CDR1 MNHEY, CDR2 SVGAGI. The CDR3 is CASKWARDSGSPLHF. CDR3 bases: TGTGCCAGCAAGTGGGCAAGGGACAGCGGTTCACCCCTCCACTTT.

This sequence joins TRBV4-1 and TRBJ2-1, with D perhaps matching TRBD2 (7 bases). V was pared by 1 base and J by 4 bases, with 11 bases between. CDR1 and CDR2 from the germline V gene are MGHRA and YSYEKL. This CDR3 region has 15 residues. CDR3 sequence reads: CASSQGRGRYNEQFF. DNA for the CDR3: TGCGCCAGCAGCCAAGGGCGGGGGCGATACAATGAGCAGTTCTTC.

The chain uses TRBV11-2 and TRBJ1-2, with D maybe TRBD1 (6 bases). Per germline, CDR1 SGHAT and CDR2 FQNNGV. V shed 7 bases and J shed 7 bases, with 13 bases lying between them. The CDR3 consists of 12 residues. CDR3 nucleotide sequence: TGTGCCAGCACGGGGGGGCTGGGTGGCTACACCTTC. It translates to CASTGGLGGYTF. Drawing the rest from reference TRBV11-2 and TRBJ1-2, the complete variable domain is EAGVAQSPRYKIIEKRQSVAFWCNPISGHATLYWYQQILGQGPKLLIQFQNNGVVDDSQLPKDRFSAERLKGVDSTLKIQPAKLEDSAVYLCASTGGLGGYTFGSGTRLTVV.

The chain combines TRBV6-4 with TRBJ2-1; 16 bases align to TRBD2. Germline V CDR1 and CDR2: MRHNA, SNTAGT. The CDR3 is 19 residues long. The V and J ends lost 6 bases and 7 bases, in that order; junction bases with no gene match: 15. The CDR3 nucleotides read TGTGCCAGCAGGACCCCTCGGGGACTAGCGGGGGGGTTGTGGAATGAGCAGTTCTTC. Its translation is CASRTPRGLAGGLWNEQFF.

This sequence joins TRBV14 and TRBJ2-7; 7 bases map to TRBD1. The CDR3 covers 17 residues. Trimming at V came to 7 bases and at J to 3 bases, leaving 18 bases not matched to a gene. Germline V gene lookup returns CDR1 SGHDN and CDR2 FVKESK. The CDR3 is CASITKARGLLNYEQYF. As DNA, the CDR3 is TGTGCCAGCATCACAAAGGCGAGGGGGCTCCTGAACTACGAGCAGTACTTC.

The chain is built from TRBV18 and TRBJ1-1; D is possibly TRBD1 (5 bases). The CDR3 is 14 amino acids. The germline V gene encodes CDR1 KGHSH and CDR2 LQKENI. Trimming stripped 6 bases from V and 4 bases from J, with 15 bases between. CDR3: CASSPGLTATEAFF. DNA of the CDR3: TGTGCCAGCTCGCCGGGACTTACTGCCACTGAAGCTTTCTTT. Complete variable domain (other parts from reference TRBV18 and TRBJ1-1): NAGVMQNPRHLVRRRGQEARLRCSPMKGHSHVYWYRQLPEEGLKFMVYLQKENIIDESGMPKERFSAEFPKEGPSILRIQQVVRGDSAAYFCASSPGLTATEAFFGQGTRLTVV.

This chain links TRBV25-1 with TRBJ1-2; D might be TRBD1 (5 bases). CDR1 is MGHDK, CDR2 SYGVNS, per germline. V lost 7 bases to trimming and J lost 8 bases, with 20 bases between them. This CDR3 region has 14 residues. CDR3 nucleotides: TGTGCCAGCATGTCCCCGAGGGGAGGTTACGGCTACACCTTC. It translates to CASMSPRGGYGYTF.

Turning to this clone: The junction does not match germline at one end; this may be a read error. This sequence joins TRBV7-9 and TRBJ2-2, with 8 bases fitting TRBD1. The CDR3 is made up of 16 amino acids. Germline CDR1 and CDR2: SEHNR and FQNEAQ (reference sequence). CDR3 in DNA: TGTGCCAGCAGGTTAGGGACAGGTGCGAACACCGGGGAGCTGTTTTTT. It codes for CASRLGTGANTGELFF. Full variable domain (outside the CDR3, taken from reference TRBV7-9 and TRBJ2-2): DTGVSQNPRHKITKRGQNVTFRCDPISEHNRLYWYRQTLGQGPEFLTYFQNEAQLEKSRLLSDRFSAERPKGSFSTLEIQRTEQGDSAMYLCASRLGTGANTGELFFGEGSRLTVL.

The rearrangement joins TRBV5-6 to TRBJ2-7; D might be TRBD1 (6 bases). From germline, CDR1 is SGHDT and CDR2 YYEEEE. The CDR3 consists of 14 residues. Trimming removed 1 base at V and 3 bases at J, with 11 bases between. The CDR3 DNA reads TGTGCCAGCAGCTTGATCCGGGGACACTACGAGCAGTACTTC. It translates to CASSLIRGHYEQYF.

J is TRBJ2-1 and V is TRBV12-3 or TRBV12-4, with 7 positions matching TRBD2. Unmatched junction bases numbered 2, after V lost 7 bases and J lost 2 bases. CDR3 size: 13 residues. The CDR3 bases are TGTGCCAGCACGCGGGAGACCTACAATGAGCAGTTCTTC. Translated: CASTRETYNEQFF.

This clone came up a few times. CDR3 amino acids: CASSLSGQNTEAFF. For the CDR3, the DNA is TGTGCCAGCAGTTTATCGGGACAGAACACTGAAGCTTTCTTT. J is TRBJ1-1 and V is TRBV27, with D maybe TRBD1 (6 bases). V was cut by 0 bases and J by 1 base, with 6 bases left in between. The CDR3 has 14 residues. Germline values: CDR1 MNHEY, CDR2 SMNVEV (reference sequence).